The 30 T cell receptor beta chains presented below share a single source sample, sequenced in a study of blood T cells in healthy people across ages (dated by TCRdb to 2015 to 2017). The protocol used for the library was 5' RACE. TCRdb names Illumina HiSeq 2500 as the instrument used. The second PCR ran for roughly 7 to 12 cycles and used a J-beta primer mix along with a sample-barcoded 5' primer. Clones were called with MiXCR by TCRdb after fastp trimmed the public reads at Q25, and only in-frame beta chains were retained. Each entry is one CDR3 protein sequence, shown with its most common DNA and genes. Recorded for this sample are roughly 700,000 distinct CDR3 sequences; roughly 32% of them occurred a single time. The ten largest account for 15% of the sample. The sample consisted of blood. The receptors here all came from an elderly woman in good health. Donor details come from another sample of the same person, matched by shared clones.

As regards this clonotype: Possible read error: a much larger clone is one base away. The V gene is TRBV7-2, the J gene TRBJ1-5; no definite D call. V shed 4 bases and J shed 3 bases, with 10 bases lying between them. Germline CDR1 is SGHTA and CDR2 is FQGNSA. CDR3 length equals 14 residues. The CDR3 coding sequence is TGTGCCAGCAGCTCATTCCAGTCCAATCAGCCCCAGCATTTT. This sequence encodes CASSSFQSNQPQHF.

Concerning this clonotype itself: A read error may be the cause here, since a much bigger clone is one base away. The rearrangement joins TRBV6-5 to TRBJ2-5, with 10 bases aligning to TRBD2. Looked up from germline, CDR1 is MNHEY and CDR2 is SVGAGI. This CDR3 spans 17 amino acids. CDR3 nucleotide sequence: TGTGCCAGCAGTTGGGGTCCCGGACTAGCGGCCCAAGAGATCCAGTACTTC. Protein: CASSWGPGLAAQEIQYF.

The chain couples TRBV12-3 or TRBV12-4 to TRBJ2-1; 10 positions match TRBD1. V lost 5 bases, J lost 8 bases, and 15 bases stayed unmatched. The CDR3 is made up of 17 amino acids. CDR3 sequence (DNA): TGTGCCAGCAGTCCACCCCCGGGACAGGGGATCGCCCATGAGCAGTTCTTC. It codes for CASSPPPGQGIAHEQFF.

This clonotype occurred many times. The chain links TRBV7-9 to TRBJ1-1, with a tentative D call TRBD1 (5 bases). The CDR3 contains 14 residues. Germline loops: CDR1 SEHNR, CDR2 FQNEAQ (reference sequence). V lost 0 bases and J 8 bases, leaving 13 bases between the germline ends. In DNA form, the CDR3 reads TGTGCCAGCAGCTTAGCGCGGGGGGATGGAGAAGCTTTCTTT. This encodes CASSLARGDGEAFF.

The chain links TRBV28 to TRBJ2-3, with TRBD2 as a possible D gene (6 bases). V was trimmed by 6 bases and J by 2 bases, leaving 12 bases between them. The germline V gene encodes CDR1 MDHEN and CDR2 SYDVKM. The CDR3 consists of 14 residues. CDR3 protein: CASSLLALTDTQYF. The CDR3 DNA is TGTGCCAGCAGCCTACTAGCTCTCACAGATACGCAGTATTTT. The full variable domain, rest sourced from reference TRBV28 and TRBJ2-3, is DVKVTQSSRYLVKRTGEKVFLECVQDMDHENMFWYRQDPGLGLRLIYFSYDVKMKEKGDIPEGYSVSREKKERFSLILESASTNQTSMYLCASSLLALTDTQYFGPGTRLTVL.

Of note for this clonotype: This may come from a read error, since a much larger clone is one base off. The chain joins TRBV12-3 or TRBV12-4 to TRBJ1-2, with D hard to call. The CDR3 has 13 residues. The CDR3 loop reads CASSFFDYYGCTF. Here the CDR3 DNA reads TGTGCCAGCAGTTTTTTCGACTACTATGGCTGCACCTTC.

The chain employs TRBV10-3 and TRBJ2-3; 8 nucleotides agree with TRBD1. The CDR3 is 15 residues long. Germline CDR1 is ENHRY and CDR2 is SYGVKD. After removal of 4 bases from V and 3 bases from J, the junction contained 6 bases not matched to a gene. The CDR3 protein is CAISVSTGATDTQYF. DNA of the CDR3: TGTGCCATCAGTGTTTCGACAGGGGCTACAGATACGCAGTATTTT.

With respect to this clonotype: One base away lies a much larger clone, so this may be a sequencing read error. The chain combines TRBV18 with TRBJ2-1; 7 bases are shared with TRBD2. CDR1 and CDR2 from the germline V gene are KGHSH and LQKENI. There are 12 residues in the CDR3. The CDR3 loop is CASSPGRGEQVF. The CDR3 bases are TGTGCCAGCTCACCGGGGAGGGGTGAGCAGGTCTTC.

This clonotype was detected many times. The J gene is TRBJ2-3, the V gene TRBV9; TRBD2 matches 11 bases. In germline, CDR1 is SGDLS, CDR2 YYNGEE. Germline trimming cut 0 bases from V and 1 base from J; bases unmatched to any gene: 4. The length of the CDR3 is 17 residues. CDR3 in amino acids: CASSVGLAGQGTDTQYF. CDR3 bases: TGTGCCAGCAGCGTAGGACTAGCGGGGCAGGGCACAGATACGCAGTATTTT.

The J gene is TRBJ2-2, the V gene TRBV12-3 or TRBV12-4; 8 nucleotides align to TRBD1. The CDR3 is 14 amino acids. Trimming at V came to 4 bases and at J to 4 bases, leaving 2 bases not matched to a gene. The CDR3 loop is CASSCTGGTGELFF. The DNA of the CDR3 is TGTGCCAGCAGTTGCACAGGGGGCACCGGGGAGCTGTTTTTT.

Points on this clonotype: A much more abundant neighbour one base away suggests this may be a read error. The chain couples TRBV29-1 to TRBJ2-1; D possibly matches TRBD1 or TRBD2 (5 bases each). V dropped 0 bases and J dropped 8 bases, with 20 bases sitting between them. CDR1 is SQVTM, CDR2 ANQGSEA, per germline. This CDR3 is 16 amino acids long. The CDR3, as DNA: TGCAGCGTTGAAGAGGATCGGGACGGGGTGAGCGATGAGCAGTTCTTC. Translated, it gives CSVEEDRDGVSDEQFF.

V usage is TRBV10-3 and J usage is TRBJ1-2, with 9 bases aligning to TRBD1. Per germline, CDR1 ENHRY and CDR2 SYGVKD. The ends lost 2 bases at V and 4 bases at J; junction bases unmatched: 2. This CDR3 has 14 residues. The CDR3 loop reads CAISEVTGGYGYTF. Here the CDR3 DNA reads TGTGCCATCAGTGAGGTGACAGGGGGCTATGGCTACACCTTC.

This clonotype was seen at least ten times. This chain uses TRBV21-1 with TRBJ1-2. TRBV21-1 is a listed pseudogene. The CDR3 runs to 14 residues. The DNA for the CDR3 is TGTGCCAGCGCGGCCCGAACGCGAGACTATGGCTACACCTTC. Translating it yields CASAARTRDYGYTF.

In the case of this clonotype: A much larger clone lies a single base off, so this may be a read error. This sequence joins TRBV6-6 and TRBJ2-3; no clear D. V was pared by 0 bases and J by 4 bases, with 8 bases between. The CDR3 sequence is 14 residues long. Germline V gene lookup returns CDR1 MNHNY and CDR2 SVGAGI (reference sequence). The CDR3 DNA is TGTGCCAGCAGTTACTCTTCTCGGGCAGATACGCAGTATTTT. Translation: CASSYSSRADTQYF.

J is TRBJ2-1 and V is TRBV20-1, with D perhaps given as TRBD1 or TRBD2 (6 bases each). Trimming took 7 bases from V and 13 from J, leaving 23 bases between them. In germline, CDR1 is DFQATT, CDR2 SNEGSKA (reference sequence). The CDR3 covers 13 residues. The CDR3 loop is CSVPTGGQEAQFF. CDR3 sequence (DNA): TGCAGTGTCCCAACCGGGGGCCAAGAGGCCCAGTTCTTC.

The chain carries TRBV9 and TRBJ2-7, with D unresolved. Germline V lookup: CDR1 SGDLS, CDR2 YYNGEE. Trimming pared 0 bases from V and 7 bases from J, leaving 17 bases between. The CDR3 covers 15 residues. The DNA of the CDR3 is TGTGCCAGCAGCGTAGCGGCTAGTAGACGCAATGAGCAGTACTTC. Translated, it gives CASSVAASRRNEQYF.

This clonotype was picked up many times. The V gene is TRBV20-1, the J gene TRBJ2-5; D is possibly TRBD2 (5 bases). There are 15 residues in the CDR3. Germline V gene data show CDR1 as DFQATT and CDR2 as SNEGSKA (reference sequence). The germline V and J ends were trimmed by 0 bases and 5 bases, with 16 bases remaining between them. CDR3 DNA: TGCAGTGCTAGAGACCGCGGAGGAGTGCGGGAGACCCAGTACTTC. Residues: CSARDRGGVRETQYF.

The sample holds many counts of this clonotype. The rearrangement links TRBV18 to TRBJ2-7; D not resolved. Looked up from germline, CDR1 is KGHSH and CDR2 is LQKENI. The germline V and J ends were trimmed by 3 bases and 4 bases, with 13 bases remaining between them. The CDR3 contains 14 residues. CDR3 sequence (DNA): TGTGCCAGCTCACCTAAGAGAGAGGAATACGAGCAGTACTTC. Protein: CASSPKREEYEQYF.

This sequence joins TRBV29-1 and TRBJ1-1, with D possibly matching TRBD1 (5 bases). CDR1 and CDR2 (germline): SQVTM, ANQGSEA. The CDR3 sequence is 13 residues long. Trimming shortened V by 3 bases and J by 3 bases, and 11 bases separated the two germline ends. CDR3 sequence reads: CSVDPGVYTEAFF. CDR3 sequence (DNA): TGCAGCGTTGATCCGGGGGTCTACACTGAAGCTTTCTTT.

This clonotype was picked up many times. This sequence joins TRBV7-2 and TRBJ2-1; D is perhaps TRBD1 (5 bases). Germline V CDR1 and CDR2: SGHTA, FQGNSA. The CDR3 length is 17 residues. Trimming pared 1 base from V and 0 bases from J, leaving 13 bases between. CDR3 sequence reads: CASSLDPGLSSYNEQFF. In nucleotides, the CDR3 is TGTGCCAGCAGCTTAGATCCAGGGCTAAGCTCCTACAATGAGCAGTTCTTC.

About this clonotype itself: This may stem from a read error, because a much larger clone lies one nucleotide away. The rearrangement joins TRBV4-1 to TRBJ1-4; D not certain. The germline V gene encodes CDR1 MGHRA and CDR2 YSYEKL. CDR3 length: 16 residues. The ends were cut back, 2 bases at V and 5 bases at J, with 15 bases in the middle. The CDR3 region has the DNA TGCGCCAGCAGCCAACTCCCGGGCCCGGCAAATGAAAAACTGTTTTTT. It specifies CASSQLPGPANEKLFF.

The genes are TRBV20-1 and TRBJ2-2; D ambiguous. Trimming cost V 6 bases and J 2 bases, with 13 bases left between them. CDR1 and CDR2 (germline): DFQATT, SNEGSKA (reference sequence). This CDR3 comprises 14 residues. DNA of the CDR3: TGCAGTGCCCAGGAAGGTCCCAACACCGGGGAGCTGTTTTTT. Residues: CSAQEGPNTGELFF.

In its sample, this clonotype was seen a few times. One base away lies a much larger clone, so this may be a sequencing read error. The gene calls are TRBV10-3 and TRBJ2-5; possible D gene TRBD2, 5 bases. Germline CDR1 and CDR2: ENHRY and SYGVKD. The CDR3 runs to 12 residues. Trimming removed 8 bases from V and 11 bases from J, with 18 bases in between. The CDR3 DNA is TGTGCCATCTCCCCCCGGGATAGTGAGCAGTACTTC. It codes for CAISPRDSEQYF.

This clonotype has a count of ten or more. One end of the junction fails to match germline, which may point to a read error. The chain employs TRBV19 and TRBJ1-5; the match to TRBD1 covers 10 bases. The CDR3 is 15 amino acids. Germline CDR1 and CDR2: LNHDA and SQIVND (reference sequence). The CDR3 bases are TGTGCCAGTAGGATAGGGACAGGGGTAAATCAGCCCCAGCATTTT. Its protein is CASRIGTGVNQPQHF.

The rearrangement joins TRBV24-1 to TRBJ2-1, with D possibly being TRBD1 or TRBD2 (5 bases each). CDR1 and CDR2 (germline): KGHDR, SFDVKD. CDR3 length: 17 amino acids. The germline V and J ends were trimmed by 4 bases and 4 bases, with 19 bases remaining between them. The CDR3 region is CATSDRGRTDRYNEQFF. The CDR3 DNA reads as TGTGCCACCAGTGACCGGGGACGGACGGACCGTTACAATGAGCAGTTCTTC.

This clonotype was seen at least ten times. This rearrangement joins TRBV30 to TRBJ2-7, with D unresolved. CDR1 is GTSNPN, CDR2 SVGIG, per germline (reference sequence). The CDR3 extends over 12 amino acids. V was clipped by 6 bases and J by 0 bases, with 9 bases between them. The CDR3 region is CACPRSSYEQYF. DNA of the CDR3: TGTGCCTGCCCCAGGAGCTCCTACGAGCAGTACTTC.

This clonotype was counted many times. The CDR3 DNA follows: TGCGCCAGCAAGAAGGGGAACAATGAAAAACTGTTTTTT. Translation: CASKKGNNEKLFF. This rearrangement joins TRBV5-1 to TRBJ1-4, with TRBD1 as a possible D gene (5 bases). With 6 bases removed from V and 5 bases from J, the gap between germline ends came to 11 bases. CDR1 and CDR2 from the germline V gene are SGHRS and YFSETQ. The CDR3 extends over 13 amino acids.

The chain joins TRBV30 to TRBJ2-5; 8 bases map to TRBD2. Germline V gives CDR1 GTSNPN, CDR2 SVGIG (reference sequence). The CDR3 sequence is 14 residues long. Losses at the gene ends were 1 base for V and 5 bases for J; bases not matched to a gene: 6. Written as DNA, the CDR3 is TGTGCCTGGAGTGCGACCGGACTAGCCGAGACCCAGTACTTC. This encodes CAWSATGLAETQYF. Looking up the rest from reference TRBV30 and TRBJ2-5 gives the full variable domain: SQTIHQWPATLVQPVGSPLSLECTVEGTSNPNLYWYRQAAGRGLQLLFYSVGIGQISSEVPQNLSASRPQDRQFILSSKKLLLSDSGFYLCAWSATGLAETQYFGPGTRLLVL.

The chain recombines TRBV7-9 with TRBJ2-7; D unresolved. The CDR3 has 15 residues. V was pared by 6 bases and J by 3 bases, with 18 bases between. Germline V gene sequence: CDR1 SEHNR, CDR2 FQNEAQ (reference sequence). In DNA form, the CDR3 reads TGTGCCAGCAGTCAGCAAATAGGGATCAACTACGAGCAGTACTTC. Its protein product is CASSQQIGINYEQYF.

This clonotype has a handful of counts. A read error may explain this, as a much larger clone is one base away. The rearrangement joins TRBV7-2 to TRBJ2-7; TRBD2 agrees at 11 bases. The germline V gene encodes CDR1 SGHTA and CDR2 FQGNSA. The V segment lost 5 bases and the J segment 3 bases; nucleotides outside the gene matches: 6. The CDR3 totals 15 residues. The CDR3 protein is CASSTLAGVRYEQYF. Written as DNA, the CDR3 is TGTGCCAGCAGCACACTAGCGGGGGTACGCTACGAGCAGTACTTC. Looking up the rest from reference TRBV7-2 and TRBJ2-7 gives the full variable domain: GAGVSQSPSNKVTEKGKDVELRCDPISGHTALYWYRQSLGQGLEFLIYFQGNSAPDKSGLPSDRFSAERTGGSVSTLTIQRTQQEDSAVYLCASSTLAGVRYEQYFGPGTRLTVT.